One sample yielded the 28 T cell receptor beta chains listed below, sequenced in a study of patients and donors after allogeneic stem cell transplantation. TCRdb re-called the RT-PCR reads with MiXCR, one entry per CDR3 protein. The table lists approximately 150,000 distinct CDR3 sequences, about a third of them singletons. The source material was blood, either unsorted or a sorted T cell fraction (not recorded which). These receptors came from a human donor who was either an allogeneic HSCT recipient or a stem cell or donor lymphocyte infusion donor (not recorded which). It is not recorded whose cells these are; they may come from a transplant donor.

This chain uses TRBV29-1 with TRBJ2-3; D is ambiguous. Germline CDR1 reads SQVTM; CDR2 reads ANQGSEA. V gave up 0 bases and J gave up 3 bases, with 7 bases separating them. CDR3 length: 13 amino acids. The CDR3 is CSVEDLGTDTQYF. As DNA, the CDR3 is TGCAGCGTTGAAGATCTTGGGACAGATACGCAGTATTTT.

V usage is TRBV4-3 and J usage is TRBJ1-2, with 7 bases lining up with TRBD1. V dropped 1 base and J dropped 5; count of bases not matched to a gene: 7. The CDR3 length is 15 residues. The germline V gene has CDR1 LGHNA and CDR2 YSLEER. The DNA of the CDR3 is TGCGCCAGCAGCCAAGTGGAGGGACAGTCTTATGGCTACACCTTC. Translated, it gives CASSQVEGQSYGYTF.

This clonotype was seen just once. This chain connects TRBV24-1 to TRBJ2-1, with 13 nucleotides matching TRBD2. J lost 5 bases, V lost 9 bases, and 6 bases had no gene match. The CDR3 has 15 amino acids. Germline CDR1 is KGHDR and CDR2 is SFDVKD. CDR3 sequence (DNA): TGTGCCACCGTTCATGGACTAGCGGGGGACAATGAGCAGTTCTTC. It codes for CATVHGLAGDNEQFF.

CDR3 region: CASSLGRVRSNQPQHF. Written as DNA, the CDR3 is TGTGCCAGCAGTTTGGGCAGGGTAAGGAGCAATCAGCCCCAGCATTTT. This chain uses TRBV28 with TRBJ1-5; D may be TRBD1 (5 bases). Between the trimmed V and J ends, which lost 3 bases and 1 base, there was a span of 13 bases. The CDR3 sequence is 16 residues long. CDR1 is MDHEN, CDR2 SYDVKM, per germline.

The rearrangement links TRBV6-2 or TRBV6-3 to TRBJ2-1; 7 positions agree with TRBD1. Germline V lookup: CDR1 MNHEY, CDR2 SVGEGT. The V and J ends lost 4 bases and 2 bases, in that order; junction bases with no gene match: 2. The CDR3 contains 14 residues. CDR3 nucleotides: TGTGCCAGCAGTTCAGGGGGAGCCTACAATGAGCAGTTCTTC. Protein product: CASSSGGAYNEQFF.

The table lists this clonotype with many counts. The chain links TRBV20-1 to TRBJ1-2, with 10 bases fitting TRBD1. The J segment lost 5 bases and the V segment lost 3 bases, leaving 6 bases of the junction unmatched. In germline, CDR1 is DFQATT, CDR2 SNEGSKA (reference sequence). This CDR3 is 14 amino acids long. As DNA, the CDR3 is TGCAGTGCTAGCTGGGACAGGGGAACTTATGGCTACACCTTC. Its protein product is CSASWDRGTYGYTF.

The gene calls are TRBV5-1 and TRBJ1-2; D is ambiguous. Trimming removed 2 bases at V and 2 bases at J, with 10 bases between. This CDR3 contains 14 residues. Germline CDR1 reads SGHRS; CDR2 reads YFSETQ. The CDR3 nucleotides are TGCGCCAGCAGCTTAGTTGGGGAGAACTATGGCTACACCTTC. Translating it yields CASSLVGENYGYTF.

This clonotype has a handful of counts. The chain is built from TRBV12-3 or TRBV12-4 and TRBJ1-1; the D gene is possibly TRBD1 (5 bases). The CDR3 length is 14 residues. V dropped 3 bases and J dropped 5 bases, with 13 bases sitting between them. The CDR3 coding sequence is TGTGCCAGCAGTTTGAGGGGCTTAAGGACTGAAGCTTTCTTT. The encoded protein is CASSLRGLRTEAFF.

This chain uses TRBV15 with TRBJ1-3; D remains ambiguous. Germline loops: CDR1 LNHNV, CDR2 YYDKDF (reference sequence). The CDR3 has 15 residues. V lost 4 bases, J lost 4 bases, and 14 bases lay in between. The CDR3 DNA is TGTGCCACCAGCAATGGCGGGCCCAGGGGAAACACCATATATTTT. Its protein is CATSNGGPRGNTIYF.

This clonotype has a handful of counts. For the CDR3, the DNA is TGTGCCAGCAGAAGCCCCCCCCTCGCGGATTCACCCCTCCACTTT. Residues: CASRSPPLADSPLHF. J is TRBJ1-6 and V is TRBV2, with D unresolved. Trimming removed 6 bases from V and 8 bases from J, with 17 bases in between. Per germline, CDR1 SNHLY and CDR2 FYNNEI. This CDR3 region has 15 residues.

The rearrangement uses TRBV20-1 and TRBJ1-5; the D is unclear. Trimming took 1 base from V and 0 from J, leaving 7 bases between them. Germline lookup yields CDR1 DFQATT and CDR2 SNEGSKA (reference sequence). The CDR3 length is 14 residues. The CDR3 loop reads CSARGGNSNQPQHF. As DNA, the CDR3 is TGCAGTGCTAGAGGGGGAAATAGCAATCAGCCCCAGCATTTT.

The chain is built from TRBV20-1 and TRBJ1-4, with a possible D match to TRBD1 (6 bases). V shed 0 bases and J shed 4 bases, with 12 bases lying between them. CDR3 length equals 15 residues. CDR1 DFQATT and CDR2 SNEGSKA come from the germline V gene (reference sequence). The chain's CDR3 is CSARDGGAINEKLFF. In nucleotides, the CDR3 is TGCAGTGCTAGAGATGGGGGGGCGATTAATGAAAAACTGTTTTTT.

A word on this clonotype: A read error may be the cause here, since a much bigger clone is one base away. This chain connects TRBV4-3 to TRBJ1-4; D is uncertain. This CDR3 region has 14 residues. Germline V gene sequence: CDR1 LGHNA, CDR2 YSLEER. CDR3 in amino acids: CASSHGTTNEKLVF. The DNA of the CDR3 is TGCGCCAGCAGCCACGGTACAACTAATGAAAAACTGGTTTTT.

The chain employs TRBV3-1 and TRBJ2-3; tentatively, D is TRBD2 (5 bases). The V end lost 4 bases, the J end lost 6 bases, and 20 bases lay between the germline ends. Germline CDR1 LGHDT, CDR2 YNNKEL (reference sequence). CDR3 length equals 16 residues. CDR3 sequence: CASSRRGPQHSDTQYF. The CDR3 region has the DNA TGTGCCAGCAGCCGCCGAGGGCCCCAGCACAGCGATACGCAGTATTTT.

J is TRBJ1-2 and V is TRBV9; D gene ambiguous. Per the germline V gene, CDR1 is SGDLS and CDR2 is YYNGEE. This CDR3 region has 14 residues. V was trimmed by 1 base and J by 3 bases, leaving 10 bases between them. The DNA of the CDR3 is TGTGCCAGCAGCGTAAACGTCCGGGACTATGGCTACACCTTC. It specifies CASSVNVRDYGYTF.

The table lists this clonotype with a count of one. The J gene is TRBJ1-6, the V gene TRBV9, with D perhaps matching TRBD1 (5 bases). This CDR3 is 17 amino acids long. The V end lost 7 bases, the J end lost 2 bases, and 19 bases lay between the germline ends. Germline values: CDR1 SGDLS, CDR2 YYNGEE. This chain's CDR3 is CASGNERGRPYNSPLHF. CDR3 coding DNA: TGTGCCAGCGGGAACGAGAGGGGACGCCCCTATAATTCACCCCTCCACTTT.

The chain carries TRBV10-3 and TRBJ1-5; D uncertain. V lost 1 base, J lost 2 bases, and 21 bases lay in between. This CDR3 contains 19 residues. Germline V lookup: CDR1 ENHRY, CDR2 SYGVKD. The CDR3 loop reads CAISEFALVAVRGNQPQHF. The CDR3 DNA is TGTGCCATCAGTGAGTTTGCCCTGGTTGCGGTGAGGGGCAATCAGCCCCAGCATTTT.

The V call is TRBV5-1, the J call TRBJ2-2, with D perhaps matching TRBD1 (5 bases). The ends were cut back, 6 bases at V and 4 bases at J, with 16 bases in the middle. The CDR3 is 15 amino acids. Germline CDR1 and CDR2: SGHRS and YFSETQ. The CDR3 sequence: CASTLGPSSTGELFF. CDR3 coding DNA: TGCGCCAGCACCCTGGGGCCTTCGAGCACCGGGGAGCTGTTTTTT.

This clonotype has only a few counts. The chain combines TRBV12-3 or TRBV12-4 with TRBJ1-3; 8 bases are shared with TRBD1. V lost 5 bases and J lost 2; bases outside the gene matches: 5. This CDR3 spans 15 amino acids. In DNA form, the CDR3 reads TGTGCCAGCAGTACCGGGACAGGCCCTGGAAACACCATATATTTT. Residues: CASSTGTGPGNTIYF.

The rearrangement links TRBV11-1 to TRBJ2-2, with 7 bases lining up with TRBD2. This CDR3 is 19 amino acids long. Looked up from germline, CDR1 is SGHAT and CDR2 is FQDESV (reference sequence). V trimming: 4 bases; J trimming: 6 bases; junction bases outside the gene matches: 20. CDR3 in amino acids: CASSSPRTRGSGVAGELFF. The CDR3, as DNA: TGTGCCAGCAGCTCCCCCCGGACTAGAGGGTCCGGGGTGGCCGGGGAGCTGTTTTTT.

The rearrangement uses TRBV28 and TRBJ1-5, with D unresolved. The CDR3 has 13 amino acids. Trimming took off 6 bases at V and 5 bases at J, with 11 bases between the two ends. The germline V gene encodes CDR1 MDHEN and CDR2 SYDVKM. The CDR3 loop is CASSSGEHQPQHF. The CDR3 region has the DNA TGTGCCAGCAGCTCCGGGGAACATCAGCCCCAGCATTTT.

Only a few counts were recorded for this clonotype. The rearrangement links TRBV24-1 to TRBJ2-2; 7 bases agree with TRBD2. Germline V gene sequence: CDR1 KGHDR, CDR2 SFDVKD. There are 17 residues in the CDR3. V lost 4 bases to trimming and J lost 4 bases; unmatched junction nucleotides: 11. The CDR3, as DNA: TGTGCCACCAGTGAGGGAGGGCAGGGTGAAAGCACCGGGGAGCTGTTTTTT. This translates into CATSEGGQGESTGELFF.

The gene calls are TRBV27 and TRBJ2-7; D uncertain. Trimming removed 5 bases from V and 6 bases from J, with 14 bases in between. The length of the CDR3 is 13 residues. The germline gives CDR1 MNHEY, CDR2 SMNVEV (reference sequence). CDR3 sequence reads: CASSQSVVGEQYF. CDR3 DNA: TGTGCCAGCAGTCAATCGGTCGTGGGCGAGCAGTACTTC.

This clonotype was detected only a few times. The chain carries TRBV20-1 and TRBJ1-2, with no clear D. Between the trimmed V and J ends, which lost 6 bases and 4 bases, there was a span of 12 bases. Germline CDR1 DFQATT, CDR2 SNEGSKA (reference sequence). The CDR3 runs 12 residues. DNA of the CDR3: TGCAGTGCGGGCTTGGGCGCCTATGGCTACACCTTC. This translates into CSAGLGAYGYTF.

The V and J genes are TRBV27 and TRBJ2-3, with 7 bases fitting TRBD2. Germline V lookup: CDR1 MNHEY, CDR2 SMNVEV (reference sequence). V was clipped by 3 bases and J by 5 bases; unmatched bases: 11. The CDR3 is 16 residues long. The CDR3: CASSFSSGIAGDTQYF. Here the CDR3 DNA reads TGTGCCAGCAGTTTCTCTAGCGGTATTGCAGGAGATACGCAGTATTTT.

J is TRBJ1-1 and V is TRBV12-3 or TRBV12-4; the D gene is possibly TRBD1 (5 bases). Trimming left V 7 bases short and J 6 bases short, with 12 bases between. The CDR3 sequence is 12 residues long. The CDR3 coding sequence is TGTGCCAGCAACCCGGGGGGATCTGAAGCTTTCTTT. It yields the protein CASNPGGSEAFF.

This chain connects TRBV7-2 to TRBJ1-6, with 7 bases aligning to TRBD1. CDR1 and CDR2 from the germline V gene are SGHTA and FQGNSA. J gave up 7 bases and V 6 bases, and 9 bases lay outside the gene matches. CDR3 size: 15 residues. The CDR3 region is CASRWTGQHNSPLHF. The CDR3 bases are TGTGCCAGCAGGTGGACGGGACAGCACAATTCACCCCTCCACTTT.

The V call is TRBV3-1, the J call TRBJ1-5; no clear D. The germline V gene has CDR1 LGHDT and CDR2 YNNKEL (reference sequence). The CDR3 has 13 residues. V lost 2 bases, J lost 9 bases, and 11 bases lay in between. In DNA form, the CDR3 reads TGTGCCAGCAGCCAACCGGGGATGCGGCCCCAGCATTTT. Encoded protein: CASSQPGMRPQHF.